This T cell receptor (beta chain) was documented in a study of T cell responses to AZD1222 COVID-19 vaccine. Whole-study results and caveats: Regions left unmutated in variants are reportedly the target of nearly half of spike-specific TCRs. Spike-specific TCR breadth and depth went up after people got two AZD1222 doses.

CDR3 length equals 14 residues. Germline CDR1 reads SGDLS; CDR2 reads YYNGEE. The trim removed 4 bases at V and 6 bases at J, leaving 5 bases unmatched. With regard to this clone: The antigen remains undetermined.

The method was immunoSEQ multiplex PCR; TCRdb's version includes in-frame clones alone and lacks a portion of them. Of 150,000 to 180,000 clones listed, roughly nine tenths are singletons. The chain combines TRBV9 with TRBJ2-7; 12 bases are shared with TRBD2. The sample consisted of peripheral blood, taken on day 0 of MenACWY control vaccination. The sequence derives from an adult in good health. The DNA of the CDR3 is TGTGCCAGCAGCTCGGGACTAGCGGGTCTCGAGCAGTACTTC. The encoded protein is CASSSGLAGLEQYF.